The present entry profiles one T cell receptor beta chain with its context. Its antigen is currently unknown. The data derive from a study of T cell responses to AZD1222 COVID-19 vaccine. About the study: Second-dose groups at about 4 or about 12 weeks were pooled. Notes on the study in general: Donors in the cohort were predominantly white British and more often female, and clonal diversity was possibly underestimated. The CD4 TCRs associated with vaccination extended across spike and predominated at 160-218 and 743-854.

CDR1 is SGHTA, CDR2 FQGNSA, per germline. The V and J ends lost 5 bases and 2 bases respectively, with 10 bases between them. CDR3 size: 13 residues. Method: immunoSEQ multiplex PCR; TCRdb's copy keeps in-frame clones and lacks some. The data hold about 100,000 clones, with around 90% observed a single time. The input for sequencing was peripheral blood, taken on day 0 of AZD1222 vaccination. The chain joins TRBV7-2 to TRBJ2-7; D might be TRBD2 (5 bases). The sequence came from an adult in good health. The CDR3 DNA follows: TGTGCCAGCAGCACGACTAAGGCCTACGAGCAGTACTTC. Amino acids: CASSTTKAYEQYF.